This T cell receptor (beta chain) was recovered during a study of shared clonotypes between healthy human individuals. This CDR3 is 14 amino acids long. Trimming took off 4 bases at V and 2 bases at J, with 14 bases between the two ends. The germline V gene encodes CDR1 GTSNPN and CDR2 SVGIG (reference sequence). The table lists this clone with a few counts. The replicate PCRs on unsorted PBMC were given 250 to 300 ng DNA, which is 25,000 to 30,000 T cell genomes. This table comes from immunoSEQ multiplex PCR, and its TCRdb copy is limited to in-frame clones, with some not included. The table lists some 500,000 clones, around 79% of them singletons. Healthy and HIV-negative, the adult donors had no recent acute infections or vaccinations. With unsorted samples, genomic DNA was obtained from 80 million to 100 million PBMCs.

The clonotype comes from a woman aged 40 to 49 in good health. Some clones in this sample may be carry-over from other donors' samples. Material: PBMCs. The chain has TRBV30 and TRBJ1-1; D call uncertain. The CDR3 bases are TGTGCCTGGATCATCGGACTCGAAAACACTGAAGCTTTCTTT. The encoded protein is CAWIIGLENTEAFF.